The next 13 T cell receptor beta chains were all read from a single sample in a study of vaccination effects on CD4 cells after COVID-19. Using immunoSEQ multiplex PCR, the repertoire was profiled, and TCRdb retains in-frame clones only, with some absent. The sample gives some 22,000 clones, 65% to 75% of which show up once; around 3.5% is in the top ten. ViraFEST expansion of antigen-specific CD4+ T cells with viral peptide pools preceded sequencing. On roughly day 10 of culture, CD4+ T cells were separated out. Nucleocapsid antibodies were negative in the vaccine recipients, who had never had SARS-CoV-2 infection. Antigens for these TCRs are unknown. Here the sequenced sample was CD4+ T cells from PBMCs cultured with SARS-CoV-2 spike peptides, taken before COVID-19 vaccination. Every receptor here comes from a human donor who received a COVID-19 vaccine.

The V call is TRBV3-1 (or the pseudogene TRBV3-2), the J call TRBJ2-5; 9 bases map to TRBD2. Germline V lookup: CDR1 LGHDT, CDR2 YNNKEL (reference sequence). Trimming removed 6 bases from V and 5 bases from J; junction bases left unmatched: 10. The length of the CDR3 is 15 residues. CDR3 in amino acids: CASSLRRGGLETQYF. Written as DNA, the CDR3 is TGTGCCAGCAGTTTACGGCGGGGGGGTCTGGAGACCCAGTACTTC.

V gene TRBV6-5 combines with J gene TRBJ2-1; either TRBD1 or TRBD2 may supply D (5 bases each). The germline V gene has CDR1 MNHEY and CDR2 SVGAGI. The CDR3 is 16 residues long. Deletions cut 4 bases from V and 9 bases from J, with 22 bases between. In DNA form, the CDR3 reads TGTGCCAGCAGTTTTGGTGGGGGTCGAAGGCATGGTGAGCAGTTCTTC. This translates into CASSFGGGRRHGEQFF.

This clone was detected only a few times. V usage is TRBV2 and J usage is TRBJ2-2; 11 bases fit TRBD2. The CDR3 covers 16 residues. V dropped 7 bases and J dropped 4; count of bases not matched to a gene: 8. Germline V gene lookup returns CDR1 SNHLY and CDR2 FYNNEI. The CDR3: CASKTSGSGPTGELFF. The DNA of the CDR3 is TGTGCCAGCAAAACTAGCGGGAGTGGGCCCACCGGGGAGCTGTTTTTT.

The chain has TRBV5-1 and TRBJ2-1, with 8 bases lining up with TRBD2. CDR1 and CDR2 from the germline V gene are SGHRS and YFSETQ. Trimming took 4 bases from V and 6 from J; bases not matched to a gene: 6. The CDR3 is 14 residues long. CDR3 in amino acids: CASSEGLVINEQFF. The DNA of the CDR3 is TGCGCCAGCAGCGAGGGACTAGTAATCAATGAGCAGTTCTTC.

The chain couples TRBV18 to TRBJ1-2, with D hard to call. The CDR3 is made up of 13 amino acids. From germline, CDR1 is KGHSH and CDR2 LQKENI. The V and J ends lost 2 bases and 8 bases respectively, with 12 bases between them. The CDR3 reads CASSPSGRSGYTF. In DNA form, the CDR3 reads TGTGCCAGCTCACCATCCGGCCGAAGCGGCTACACCTTC.

The chain employs TRBV5-1 and TRBJ2-1; D is undetermined. Trimming removed 0 bases from V and 4 bases from J, with 5 bases in between. The CDR3 runs to 13 residues. CDR1 is SGHRS, CDR2 YFSETQ, per germline. The CDR3 region has the DNA TGCGCCAGCAGCTTGGGAACTTACAATGAGCAGTTCTTC. Its protein is CASSLGTYNEQFF. The complete variable domain, with remaining parts taken from reference TRBV5-1 and TRBJ2-1, reads KAGVTQTPRYLIKTRGQQVTLSCSPISGHRSVSWYQQTPGQGLQFLFEYFSETQRNKGNFPGRFSGRQFSNSRSEMNVSTLELGDSALYLCASSLGTYNEQFFGPGTRLTVL.

The table lists this clone with a few counts. The genes are TRBV19 and TRBJ2-2; 11 bases agree with TRBD2. This CDR3 spans 19 amino acids. The trim removed 5 bases at V and 0 bases at J, leaving 11 bases unmatched. Germline V gene sequence: CDR1 LNHDA, CDR2 SQIVND (reference sequence). CDR3 in DNA: TGTGCCAGTAGTTTTCCCCGGGGACTAGCGGTATCGAACACCGGGGAGCTGTTTTTT. This encodes CASSFPRGLAVSNTGELFF.

This sequence joins TRBV18 and TRBJ2-5, with TRBD2 matching 11 bases. CDR1 and CDR2 (germline): KGHSH, LQKENI. The CDR3 sequence is 19 residues long. The junction had 16 bases not matched to a gene; V was cut back by 0 bases and J by 7 bases. The CDR3 spells CASSPPTGGTSGLLPTQYF. The CDR3 DNA is TGTGCCAGCTCACCACCGACAGGGGGGACTAGCGGATTACTTCCGACCCAGTACTTC.

In regard to this clone: At one end, the junction sequence differs from germline, possibly due to a read error. The rearrangement links TRBV19 to TRBJ2-1; a possible D gene is TRBD2 (6 bases). This CDR3 spans 16 amino acids. From germline, CDR1 is LNHDA and CDR2 SQIVND (reference sequence). CDR3 sequence reads: CASSIGGSGSYNEQFF. CDR3 nucleotide sequence: TGTGCCAGTAGCATAGGCGGTAGCGGCTCATACAATGAGCAGTTCTTC.

V gene TRBV10-3 combines with J gene TRBJ1-1, with TRBD1 identical over 9 bases. After removal of 10 bases from V and 4 bases from J, the junction contained 7 bases not matched to a gene. Germline CDR1 and CDR2: ENHRY and SYGVKD. CDR3 length equals 13 residues. The CDR3 spells CATGDRASTEAFF. CDR3 bases: TGTGCCACGGGGGACAGGGCGAGCACTGAAGCTTTCTTT.

The chain employs TRBV24-1 and TRBJ2-3, with 10 bases lining up with TRBD2. Per the germline V gene, CDR1 is KGHDR and CDR2 is SFDVKD. Trimming removed 4 bases from V and 4 bases from J; junction bases left unmatched: 7. The CDR3 has 16 amino acids. CDR3 in amino acids: CATSDPSGGASDTQYF. CDR3 nucleotides: TGTGCCACCAGTGACCCCAGCGGGGGGGCTTCAGATACGCAGTATTTT.

The chain uses TRBV19 and TRBJ2-7, with 10 bases matching TRBD2. Losses at the gene ends were 6 bases for V and 0 bases for J; bases not matched to a gene: 11. This CDR3 spans 17 amino acids. Germline lookup yields CDR1 LNHDA and CDR2 SQIVND (reference sequence). The DNA for the CDR3 is TGTGCCAGTAGCCCCGTTTCGTTAGCGGGGGGCTCCTACGAGCAGTACTTC. This translates into CASSPVSLAGGSYEQYF.

The CDR3 here is CASSLRWRGGTEAFF. As DNA, the CDR3 is TGCGCCAGCAGCTTGAGGTGGCGGGGAGGCACTGAAGCTTTCTTT. The rearrangement uses TRBV5-1 and TRBJ1-1; no clear D gene. Looked up from germline, CDR1 is SGHRS and CDR2 is YFSETQ. Trimming stripped 1 base from V and 4 bases from J, with 14 bases between. This CDR3 has 15 residues.